This T cell receptor (beta chain) was recorded in a study of beta chain features in type 1 diabetes. Expressed TCRB transcripts got sequenced, as all isolated RNA was reverse transcribed. Profiling relied on immunoSEQ multiplex PCR, and the TCRdb table lists in-frame clones only, not all of them. The table has about 350,000 clones, about 20% seen once. Germline V CDR1 and CDR2: GTSNPN, SVGIG (reference sequence). The CDR3 extends over 15 amino acids. The V end was cut by 1 base, the J end by 0 bases, with 10 bases between. Staining for CD45RO/CCR7/CD25/CD127/CD95/CD27 allowed sorting of CD4+ naive, central memory, regulatory and stem cell-like memory cells.

The rearrangement uses TRBV30 and TRBJ2-4; possibly TRBD2 for D (5 bases). This clonotype was obtained from a woman under 30 in good health. Sequenced sample: naive CD4+ T cells from blood. The CDR3 loop is CAWSERDLAKNIQYF. The CDR3, as DNA: TGTGCCTGGAGTGAGAGGGATCTAGCCAAAAACATTCAGTACTTC.